One sample yielded the 27 T cell receptor beta chains listed below, sequenced in a study of blood T cell repertoires in COVID-19. TCRdb keeps only in-frame clones here, not all; method: immunoSEQ multiplex PCR. This sample carries about 350,000 clones, about 89% of them seen once, and the ten largest clones take 5.3%. Specimen: PBMCs or T cells enriched from blood (not recorded which). These receptors originate from a woman aged 25 to 39 who had recovered from COVID-19.

V and J are TRBV19 and TRBJ2-2; 7 nucleotides line up with TRBD2. Per germline, CDR1 LNHDA and CDR2 SQIVND (reference sequence). Unmatched junction bases numbered 5, after V lost 4 bases and J lost 6 bases. This CDR3 has 14 residues. CDR3 in amino acids: CASSKGREAGELFF. The CDR3 DNA reads as TGTGCCAGTAGTAAGGGGAGGGAGGCCGGGGAGCTGTTTTTT.

This sequence joins TRBV2 and TRBJ1-2, with 10 bases matching TRBD1. Germline CDR1 is SNHLY and CDR2 is FYNNEI. This CDR3 region has 15 residues. The junction had 7 bases not matched to a gene; V was cut back by 2 bases and J by 7 bases. The CDR3 here is CASSEMEGQGFGYTF. CDR3 nucleotides: TGTGCCAGCAGTGAAATGGAGGGACAGGGGTTTGGCTACACCTTC.

The chain employs TRBV6-5 and TRBJ1-3; D ambiguous. The CDR3 runs 14 residues. Germline V gene lookup returns CDR1 MNHEY and CDR2 SVGAGI. Deletions cut 4 bases from V and 0 bases from J, with 7 bases between. DNA of the CDR3: TGTGCCAGCAGTTCTTACAGCTCTGGAAACACCATATATTTT. Translated: CASSSYSSGNTIYF.

This rearrangement joins TRBV27 to TRBJ1-1; D gene uncertain. V gave up 5 bases and J gave up 0 bases, with 13 bases separating them. The germline CDR1 and CDR2 sequences are MNHEY and SMNVEV (reference sequence). The CDR3 sequence is 15 residues long. The CDR3 is CASSASQRVNTEAFF. In DNA, the CDR3 is TGTGCCAGCAGTGCCTCCCAGAGGGTGAACACTGAAGCTTTCTTT.

This clone was seen just once. The chain couples TRBV29-1 to TRBJ1-3, with D possibly matching TRBD1 (5 bases). CDR3 length equals 12 residues. Trimming pared 4 bases from V and 3 bases from J, leaving 7 bases between. In germline, CDR1 is SQVTM, CDR2 ANQGSEA. As DNA, the CDR3 is TGCAGCGTTGGACAGATTGGAAACACCATATATTTT. It encodes CSVGQIGNTIYF.

This clone was seen just once. This chain uses TRBV7-8 with TRBJ1-5; perhaps TRBD1 as D (5 bases). The CDR3 is made up of 14 amino acids. The V gene's germline CDR1 is SGHVS and CDR2 FQNEAQ. The V end was cut by 1 base, the J end by 2 bases, with 6 bases between. CDR3 residues: CASSLGRGNQPQHF. CDR3 nucleotide sequence: TGTGCCAGCAGCTTAGGCAGGGGCAATCAGCCCCAGCATTTT. Looking up the rest from reference TRBV7-8 and TRBJ1-5 gives the full variable domain: GAGVSQSPRYKVAKRGQDVALRCDPISGHVSLFWYQQALGQGPEFLTYFQNEAQLDKSGLPSDRFFAERPEGSVSTLKIQRTQQEDSAVYLCASSLGRGNQPQHFGDGTRLSIL.

This chain joins TRBV18 and TRBJ1-2, with D maybe TRBD1 (6 bases). Trimming pared 1 base from V and 6 bases from J, leaving 18 bases between. The CDR3 runs 16 residues. Germline V gives CDR1 KGHSH, CDR2 LQKENI. The CDR3 region is CASSPQRTEGGDGYTF. The CDR3 DNA is TGTGCCAGCTCACCACAAAGGACCGAAGGGGGTGATGGCTACACCTTC.

The chain is built from TRBV4-3 and TRBJ1-6; 7 nucleotides line up with TRBD1. The CDR3 length is 14 residues. The V gene's germline CDR1 is LGHNA and CDR2 YSLEER. The V segment lost 0 bases and the J segment 12 bases; nucleotides outside the gene matches: 5. The CDR3 DNA follows: TGCGCCAGCAGCCAAGAGATCCAGGGGGTACCCCTCCACTTT. Protein product: CASSQEIQGVPLHF.

V gene TRBV9 combines with J gene TRBJ1-3; perhaps TRBD1 as D (5 bases). The CDR3 runs 16 residues. V lost 3 bases, J lost 4 bases, and 17 bases lay in between. Per germline, CDR1 SGDLS and CDR2 YYNGEE. The CDR3 protein is CASSARDGRQGNTIYF. In DNA, the CDR3 is TGTGCCAGCAGCGCGCGGGACGGGCGCCAGGGAAACACCATATATTTT.

This clone was detected once. The genes are TRBV19 and TRBJ2-7; TRBD2 matches at 8 bases. CDR1 is LNHDA and CDR2 is SQIVND in the germline V gene (reference sequence). The CDR3 is 16 amino acids. V lost 3 bases and J lost 2; bases outside the gene matches: 9. CDR3 sequence (DNA): TGTGCCAGTAGTATGTCGGCGGGGGGCAGTACCTACGAGCAGTACTTC. This gives the protein CASSMSAGGSTYEQYF.

The chain joins TRBV7-9 to TRBJ2-1, with 8 bases aligning to TRBD1. J gave up 4 bases and V 2 bases, and 10 bases lay outside the gene matches. CDR3 length equals 17 residues. Germline assignment: CDR1 SEHNR and CDR2 FQNEAQ (reference sequence). DNA of the CDR3: TGTGCCAGCAGCTTAATCTCTTGGGACAGGTCGTACAATGAGCAGTTCTTC. Protein sequence: CASSLISWDRSYNEQFF. The entire variable domain, with the rest obtained from reference TRBV7-9 and TRBJ2-1, is as follows: DTGVSQNPRHKITKRGQNVTFRCDPISEHNRLYWYRQTLGQGPEFLTYFQNEAQLEKSRLLSDRFSAERPKGSFSTLEIQRTEQGDSAMYLCASSLISWDRSYNEQFFGPGTRLTVL.

The gene calls are TRBV5-1 and TRBJ2-7; 9 bases agree with TRBD2. The ends lost 3 bases at V and 2 bases at J; junction bases unmatched: 6. Per the germline V gene, CDR1 is SGHRS and CDR2 is YFSETQ. This CDR3 has 15 residues. CDR3 in DNA: TGCGCCAGCAGCTCGTCTAGCGGGGCGGCCTACGAGCAGTACTTC. It codes for CASSSSSGAAYEQYF.

This rearrangement joins TRBV30 to TRBJ2-5; D might be TRBD1 (6 bases). Trimming left V 2 bases short and J 2 bases short, with 9 bases between. CDR3 size: 13 residues. Germline values: CDR1 GTSNPN, CDR2 SVGIG (reference sequence). The CDR3 is CAWSRQAQETQYF. The CDR3 nucleotides read TGTGCCTGGAGTCGACAGGCACAAGAGACCCAGTACTTC.

The chain has TRBV4-3 and TRBJ1-1; 7 nucleotides align to TRBD1. Looked up from germline, CDR1 is LGHNA and CDR2 is YSLEER. The CDR3 is 12 residues long. Unmatched junction bases numbered 2, after V lost 4 bases and J lost 6 bases. CDR3 nucleotides: TGCGCCAGCAGCCTAACAGGGGCTGAAGCTTTCTTT. Translating it yields CASSLTGAEAFF.

J is TRBJ1-3 and V is TRBV15; tentative D call: TRBD1 (5 bases). The CDR3 loop spans 15 amino acids. Trimming shortened V by 2 bases and J by 3 bases, and 11 bases separated the two germline ends. Per the germline V gene, CDR1 is LNHNV and CDR2 is YYDKDF (reference sequence). The CDR3 loop is CATSRPGGFGNTIYF. The CDR3 nucleotides are TGTGCCACCAGCAGACCCGGGGGGTTTGGAAACACCATATATTTT.

Comment on this clone: Additional DNA sequences in this sample encode the identical CDR3. This chain joins TRBV27 and TRBJ2-5, with TRBD1 matching over 7 bases. The CDR3 runs to 15 residues. CDR1 MNHEY and CDR2 SMNVEV come from the germline V gene (reference sequence). The ends lost 5 bases at V and 2 bases at J; junction bases unmatched: 8. The CDR3 protein is CASSPRTGGQETQYF. In DNA form, the CDR3 reads TGTGCCAGCAGTCCCCGGACAGGCGGGCAAGAGACCCAGTACTTC.

Details on this clone: Mismatch with germline at one junction end may stem from a read error. The chain recombines TRBV10-2 with TRBJ1-1, with D possibly TRBD1 on 6 matching bases. The CDR3 runs to 11 residues. CDR1 is WSHSY and CDR2 is SAAADI in the germline V gene. As DNA, the CDR3 is TGCGCCAGCAGTGATGGACAGATCGGAATCTTT. It specifies CASSDGQIGIF.

V usage is TRBV5-8 and J usage is TRBJ2-2; tentative D call: TRBD2 (5 bases). The CDR3 consists of 20 residues. Between the trimmed V and J ends, which lost 4 bases and 5 bases, there was a span of 30 bases. Germline CDR1 SGHTS, CDR2 YDEGEE. The chain's CDR3 is CASSLAHGPQSGGRTGELFF. CDR3 in DNA: TGTGCCAGCAGCCTAGCCCATGGACCCCAATCAGGAGGACGGACCGGGGAGCTGTTTTTT.

About this clone itself: Other DNA variants within this sample encode the same CDR3. The J gene is TRBJ2-2, the V gene TRBV18; TRBD1 agrees at 9 bases. The ends lost 3 bases at V and 3 bases at J; junction bases unmatched: 5. The CDR3 is 16 residues long. Germline CDR1 and CDR2: KGHSH and LQKENI. The DNA for the CDR3 is TGTGCCAGCTCACCGCGACAGGGGGTAGACACCGGGGAGCTGTTTTTT. Its translation is CASSPRQGVDTGELFF. Full variable domain (missing parts from reference TRBV18 and TRBJ2-2): NAGVMQNPRHLVRRRGQEARLRCSPMKGHSHVYWYRQLPEEGLKFMVYLQKENIIDESGMPKERFSAEFPKEGPSILRIQQVVRGDSAAYFCASSPRQGVDTGELFFGEGSRLTVL.

This chain joins TRBV6-6 and TRBJ1-6; D possibly corresponds to TRBD1 (6 bases). The CDR3 is 15 amino acids. From germline, CDR1 is MNHNY and CDR2 SVGAGI (reference sequence). Deletions cut 2 bases from V and 5 bases from J, with 10 bases between. CDR3: CASSYPDSDNSPLHF. The CDR3 region has the DNA TGTGCCAGCAGTTACCCGGACAGCGATAATTCACCCCTCCACTTT.

The V gene is TRBV30, the J gene TRBJ2-7; 8 nucleotides agree with TRBD2. J gave up 7 bases and V 8 bases, and 10 bases lay outside the gene matches. CDR1 GTSNPN and CDR2 SVGIG come from the germline V gene (reference sequence). This CDR3 has 12 residues. CDR3 loop: CARQGTRREQYF. CDR3 DNA sequence: TGTGCCAGGCAGGGGACTAGGAGGGAGCAGTACTTC.

This clone appeared a few times. This chain joins TRBV6-5 and TRBJ1-3, with D perhaps matching TRBD1 (6 bases). CDR3 length: 14 residues. Germline loops: CDR1 MNHEY, CDR2 SVGAGI. The ends were cut back, 4 bases at V and 0 bases at J, with 7 bases in the middle. The CDR3 DNA sequence: TGTGCCAGCAGTTCGGACAGCTCTGGAAACACCATATATTTT. Translating it yields CASSSDSSGNTIYF.

This chain joins TRBV4-1 and TRBJ1-2; possible D gene TRBD1, 6 bases. Looked up from germline, CDR1 is MGHRA and CDR2 is YSYEKL. Deletions cut 0 bases from V and 4 bases from J, with 9 bases between. The CDR3 length is 14 residues. Here the CDR3 reads CASSQERGTYGYTF. In DNA form, the CDR3 reads TGCGCCAGCAGCCAAGAGAGGGGGACCTATGGCTACACCTTC.

The gene calls are TRBV5-5 and TRBJ2-7; TRBD1 might be the D (5 bases). Germline V lookup: CDR1 SGHKS, CDR2 YYEKEE (reference sequence). V was trimmed by 2 bases and J by 7 bases, leaving 10 bases between them. There are 12 residues in the CDR3. CDR3 sequence: CASSFVKGEQYF. Written as DNA, the CDR3 is TGTGCCAGCAGCTTCGTCAAGGGGGAGCAGTACTTC. Supplemented by reference TRBV5-5 and TRBJ2-7, the full variable domain reads DAGVTQSPTHLIKTRGQQVTLRCSPISGHKSVSWYQQVLGQGPQFIFQYYEKEERGRGNFPDRFSARQFPNYSSELNVNALLLGDSALYLCASSFVKGEQYFGPGTRLTVT.

J is TRBJ1-3 and V is TRBV6-1; D is possibly TRBD1 (5 bases). V shed 2 bases and J shed 0 bases, with 11 bases lying between them. The CDR3 is 16 amino acids. Germline V gives CDR1 MNHNS, CDR2 SASEGT. Here the CDR3 DNA reads TGTGCCAGCAGTGAAAGGGGCAGCCGCTCTGGAAACACCATATATTTT. This translates into CASSERGSRSGNTIYF.

This sequence joins TRBV28 and TRBJ2-5, with TRBD2 matching over 10 bases. V shed 5 bases and J 5 bases; nucleotides not matched to a gene: 8. The CDR3 covers 15 residues. Germline assignment: CDR1 MDHEN and CDR2 SYDVKM. The CDR3 region is CASSIHLAGAETQYF. Written as DNA, the CDR3 is TGTGCCAGCAGTATCCACCTAGCGGGAGCTGAGACCCAGTACTTC.

The chain recombines TRBV10-3 with TRBJ1-2; 8 bases are a match to TRBD1. The V gene's germline CDR1 is ENHRY and CDR2 SYGVKD. The CDR3 runs 18 residues. V dropped 3 bases and J dropped 0; count of bases not matched to a gene: 12. The CDR3: CAISDKQGEINPNYGYTF. CDR3 bases: TGTGCCATCAGTGACAAACAGGGGGAAATTAATCCTAACTATGGCTACACCTTC.